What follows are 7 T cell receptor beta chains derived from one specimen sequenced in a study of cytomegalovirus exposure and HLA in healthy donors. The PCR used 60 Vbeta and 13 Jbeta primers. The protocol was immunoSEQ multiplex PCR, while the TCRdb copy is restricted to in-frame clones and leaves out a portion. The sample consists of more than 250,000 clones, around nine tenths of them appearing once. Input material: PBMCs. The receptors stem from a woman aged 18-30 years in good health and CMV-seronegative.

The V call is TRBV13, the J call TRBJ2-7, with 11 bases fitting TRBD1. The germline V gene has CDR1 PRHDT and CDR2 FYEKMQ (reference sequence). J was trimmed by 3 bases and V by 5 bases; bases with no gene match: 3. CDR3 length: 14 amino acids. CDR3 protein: CASSRGQGGYEQYF. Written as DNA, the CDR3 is TGTGCCAGCAGCCGGGGACAGGGGGGCTACGAGCAGTACTTC.

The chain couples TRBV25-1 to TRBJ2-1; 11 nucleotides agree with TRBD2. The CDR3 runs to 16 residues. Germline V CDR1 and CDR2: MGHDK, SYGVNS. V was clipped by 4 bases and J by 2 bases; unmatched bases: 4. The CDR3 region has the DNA TGTGCCAGCAGTGGCAATAGCGGGGGGGCCTACAATGAGCAGTTCTTC. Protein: CASSGNSGGAYNEQFF.

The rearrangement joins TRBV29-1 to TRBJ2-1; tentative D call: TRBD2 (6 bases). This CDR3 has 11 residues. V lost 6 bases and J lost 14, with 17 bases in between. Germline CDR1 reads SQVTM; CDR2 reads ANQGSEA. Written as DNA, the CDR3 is TGCAGCGTGCTAGGGACTGGGATTAAGTTCTTC. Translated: CSVLGTGIKFF.

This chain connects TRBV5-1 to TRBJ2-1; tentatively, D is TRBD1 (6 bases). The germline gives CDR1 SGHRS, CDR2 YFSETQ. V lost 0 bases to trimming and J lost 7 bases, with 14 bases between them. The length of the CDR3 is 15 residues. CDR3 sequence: CASSLASGGWNEQFF. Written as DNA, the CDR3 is TGCGCCAGCAGCTTGGCCTCTGGGGGCTGGAATGAGCAGTTCTTC. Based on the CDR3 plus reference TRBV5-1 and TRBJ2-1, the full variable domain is KAGVTQTPRYLIKTRGQQVTLSCSPISGHRSVSWYQQTPGQGLQFLFEYFSETQRNKGNFPGRFSGRQFSNSRSEMNVSTLELGDSALYLCASSLASGGWNEQFFGPGTRLTVL.

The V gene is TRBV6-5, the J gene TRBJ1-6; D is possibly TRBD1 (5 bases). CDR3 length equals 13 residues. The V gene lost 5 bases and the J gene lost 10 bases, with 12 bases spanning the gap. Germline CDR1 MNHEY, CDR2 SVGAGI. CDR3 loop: CASSRTGPSPLHF. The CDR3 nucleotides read TGTGCCAGCAGTAGAACAGGTCCATCACCCCTCCACTTT.

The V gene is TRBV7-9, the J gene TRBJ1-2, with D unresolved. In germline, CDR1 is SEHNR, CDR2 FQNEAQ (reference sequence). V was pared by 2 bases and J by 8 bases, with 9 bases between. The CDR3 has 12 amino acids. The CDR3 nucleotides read TGTGCCAGCAGCTTAAGCGTGCAAGGCTACACCTTC. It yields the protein CASSLSVQGYTF. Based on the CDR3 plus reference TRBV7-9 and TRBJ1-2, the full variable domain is DTGVSQNPRHKITKRGQNVTFRCDPISEHNRLYWYRQTLGQGPEFLTYFQNEAQLEKSRLLSDRFSAERPKGSFSTLEIQRTEQGDSAMYLCASSLSVQGYTFGSGTRLTVV.

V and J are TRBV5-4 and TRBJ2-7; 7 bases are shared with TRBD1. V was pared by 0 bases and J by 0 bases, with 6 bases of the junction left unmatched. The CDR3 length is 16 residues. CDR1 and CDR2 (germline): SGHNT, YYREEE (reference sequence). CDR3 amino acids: CASSLGARGSSYEQYF. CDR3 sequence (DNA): TGTGCCAGCAGCTTGGGGGCCAGGGGGAGCTCCTACGAGCAGTACTTC.